This passage covers 7 T cell receptor beta chains from one sample sequenced in a study of blood T cell repertoires in COVID-19. Profiling relied on immunoSEQ multiplex PCR, and the TCRdb table lists in-frame clones only, not all of them. The data show about 160,000 clones, roughly 80% seen once. The sequenced material came from PBMCs or T cells enriched from blood (not recorded which). Every receptor here comes from a woman between 35 and 50 years old with acute COVID-19.

Comments on this clone: The same CDR3 can be traced to other DNA sequences in this sample. The chain links TRBV30 to TRBJ1-2; TRBD1 matches 8 bases. The CDR3 extends over 12 amino acids. Germline assignment: CDR1 GTSNPN and CDR2 SVGIG (reference sequence). V trimming: 5 bases; J trimming: 2 bases; junction bases outside the gene matches: 1. CDR3: CAWGQGNYGYTF. CDR3 nucleotides: TGTGCCTGGGGACAGGGAAACTATGGCTACACCTTC.

This clone was recorded only once. The germline gene is not matched at one end of the junction; a read error may be the cause. J is TRBJ2-3 and V is TRBV19; possibly TRBD1 for D (6 bases). The CDR3 contains 16 residues. Germline-derived CDR1 and CDR2 are LNHDA and SQIVND (reference sequence). DNA for the CDR3: TGTGCCGGTAGTATGAACAGGGTCCCTCCCACAGATACGCAGTATTTT. Translation gives CAGSMNRVPPTDTQYF.

The chain is built from TRBV6-5 and TRBJ2-7, with D possibly being TRBD1 (6 bases). The germline V gene encodes CDR1 MNHEY and CDR2 SVGAGI. The CDR3 spans 12 residues. The V end lost 9 bases, the J end lost 2 bases, and 11 bases lay between the germline ends. The CDR3 reads CASRDTPYEQYF. CDR3 coding DNA: TGTGCCAGTCGGGACACCCCCTACGAGCAGTACTTC.

The gene calls are TRBV9 and TRBJ2-1; no definite D call. Germline CDR1 SGDLS, CDR2 YYNGEE. V lost 0 bases, J lost 2 bases, and 9 bases lay in between. The CDR3 is 15 amino acids. As DNA, the CDR3 is TGTGCCAGCAGCGTAGTGACGGGTCCCTACAATGAGCAGTTCTTC. Its translation: CASSVVTGPYNEQFF.

The rearrangement joins TRBV5-6 to TRBJ1-6; 9 nucleotides line up with TRBD1. The CDR3 covers 19 residues. Germline V gene lookup returns CDR1 SGHDT and CDR2 YYEEEE. The V gene end was trimmed by 0 bases and the J gene end by 2 bases; junction bases not matched to a gene: 9. The CDR3 loop is CASSLGRDRASPYNSPLHF. The DNA for the CDR3 is TGTGCCAGCAGCTTGGGGCGGGACAGGGCGAGCCCCTATAATTCACCCCTCCACTTT.

The chain couples TRBV4-2 to TRBJ2-6; weak D call: TRBD2 (5 bases). The CDR3 contains 21 residues. The V end was cut by 0 bases, the J end by 0 bases, with 21 bases between. Germline assignment: CDR1 LGHNA and CDR2 YNFKEQ. The CDR3 DNA sequence: TGTGCCAGCAGCCAAGAAAGTGCCGCGGGCCCGGCTAGCTCTGGGGCCAACGTCCTGACTTTC. It encodes CASSQESAAGPASSGANVLTF.

This CDR3 is CASSQDGVAGANEQFF. DNA of the CDR3: TGTGCCAGCAGCCAAGATGGGGTCGCGGGAGCGAATGAGCAGTTCTTC. The rearrangement uses TRBV4-2 and TRBJ2-1, with 7 nucleotides matching TRBD2. Trimming cost V 0 bases and J 7 bases; bases outside gene matches: 9. Germline CDR1 LGHNA, CDR2 YNFKEQ. CDR3 length: 16 residues.